This T cell receptor beta chain derives from a study of cytomegalovirus exposure and HLA in healthy donors. PCR primers comprised 60 Vbeta and 13 Jbeta primers. Profiled with immunoSEQ multiplex PCR; TCRdb holds only in-frame clones, not every one. This sample carries 100,000 to 150,000 clones, 81% of them seen once, and the ten largest clones take roughly 4%. The sequence was collected from a man aged 18-30 years in good health and CMV-seropositive. The sequencing sample was made of PBMCs.

The CDR3 spells CASSEGVGPRPMDTQYF. The CDR3 bases are TGTGCCAGCAGTGAAGGGGTCGGCCCCAGGCCGATGGATACGCAGTATTTT. V and J are TRBV6-1 and TRBJ2-3; D gene unclear. The length of the CDR3 is 17 residues. Trimming shortened V by 1 base and J by 6 bases, and 20 bases separated the two germline ends. Per germline, CDR1 MNHNS and CDR2 SASEGT.